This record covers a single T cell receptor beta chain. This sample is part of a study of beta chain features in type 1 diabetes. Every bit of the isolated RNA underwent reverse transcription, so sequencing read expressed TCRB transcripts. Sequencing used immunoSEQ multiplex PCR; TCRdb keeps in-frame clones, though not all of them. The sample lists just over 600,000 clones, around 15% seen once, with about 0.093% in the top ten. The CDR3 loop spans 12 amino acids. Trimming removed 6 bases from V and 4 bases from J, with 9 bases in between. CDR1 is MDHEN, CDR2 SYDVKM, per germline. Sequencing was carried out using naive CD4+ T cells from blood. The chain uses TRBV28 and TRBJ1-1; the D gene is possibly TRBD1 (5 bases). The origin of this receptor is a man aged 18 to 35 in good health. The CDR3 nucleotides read TGTGCCAGCAGCCGGGGGAGCACTGAAGCTTTCTTT. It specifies CASSRGSTEAFF.